This TCR beta chain was obtained from a study of T cell repertoires in cytomegalovirus infection (dated by TCRdb to between 2017 and 2020). With regard to the full study: Donor HLA type was relevant to the analysis, because carriage of CMV infection together with the matching HLA type was indicated by public TCR beta signatures. Findings and caveats that apply to the study as a whole: In the ex vivo response, HLA-C-restricted CMV-specific TCR beta clonotypes were dominant, and in two of eight donors the single most frequent clonotype came from this HLA-C-restricted group. Cumulative frequency of public TCR beta family members discriminated carriers of CMV infection plus the relevant HLA type in this cohort and an independent roughly 330-donor cohort.

V was cut back by 4 bases and J by 0 bases, leaving a gap of 10 bases between them. Sequences SGHVS (CDR1) and FNYEAQ (CDR2) are obtained from the germline V gene. The CDR3 has 15 amino acids, counting the end cysteine and phenylalanine. CDR3 DNA only is kept here, 45 bases in frame from base 1. With regard to this clonotype: The clone's antigen remains unknown. Base qualities are missing; no much larger clone stands one base away.

The sample was run on an Illumina HiSeq 1500. Starting from the raw public reads, TCRdb applied fastp trimming at Q25, assembled clones with MiXCR and retained in-frame beta chains. Rows merge per CDR3 protein into single entries with the most common DNA and genes. This sample has 680,000 or so distinct CDR3 sequences in its table, and about 40% of those were observed once. The ten largest clones take up roughly 2.8% of the sample. Recombination connected TRBV7-6 to TRBJ1-5; possibly the D gene is TRBD1, per 5 matching bases. The sequenced sample consisted of PBMCs. This TCR was sampled from a human donor in good health (CMV status not recorded). Some clones in this sample may be carry-over from other donors' samples. The CDR3 sequence is CASSSDTISNQPQHF. The nucleotide sequence reads TGTGCCAGCAGCTCGGACACAATTAGCAATCAGCCCCAGCATTTT.